This T cell receptor beta chain was sequenced for a study of CD8 T cells in ankylosing spondylitis. The study, taken as a whole, reports: With a CD8+ phenotype, disease-linked clones were relatively rare in peripheral blood. Typical of ankylosing spondylitis blood, it appeared, was a TCR beta motif of under 10 highly homologous variants. Reports say disease-linked clones showed up significantly more in matched ankylosing spondylitis synovial fluid.

This clonotype was picked up a small number of times. The antigen is not known. This CDR3 has 14 residues. CDR1 and CDR2 (germline): SNHLY, FYNNEI. Losses at the gene ends were 4 bases for V and 5 bases for J; bases not matched to a gene: 6. Quantitative 5'-RACE with molecular barcodes generated TCR beta libraries. MiXCR, run by TCRdb on the 5' RACE reads, gives a single entry per CDR3 protein. Found here are about 220,000 distinct CDR3 sequences, approximately 16% of them singletons; the top ten hold under 55%. Sequencing input: blood, either unsorted or a sorted T cell fraction (not recorded which). This receptor was taken from a male donor with ankylosing spondylitis. The chain joins TRBV2 to TRBJ2-7, with 9 bases that match TRBD1. CDR3 loop: CASSGQGVANEQYF. CDR3 bases: TGTGCCAGCAGTGGACAGGGGGTTGCGAACGAGCAGTACTTC. Full variable domain (remainder filled in from reference TRBV2 and TRBJ2-7): EPEVTQTPSHQVTQMGQEVILRCVPISNHLYFYWYRQILGQKVEFLVSFYNNEISEKSEIFDDQFSVERPDGSNFTLKIRSTKLEDSAMYFCASSGQGVANEQYFGPGTRLTVT.